Listed below are T cell receptor beta chains from one sample, sequenced in a study of shared clonotypes between healthy human individuals. Profiled with immunoSEQ multiplex PCR; TCRdb holds only in-frame clones, not every one. The sample lists hundreds of thousands of clones; about 76% were seen once. Sequenced: PBMCs. Every receptor here comes from a woman in her thirties or forties in good health. Some clones in this sample may be carry-over from other donors' samples. CDR3s include the opening cysteine and the closing phenylalanine or tryptophan. The D gene is left open where the match is weak. Only some rows state a clone size, as once, few, many or a class for expanded clones.

D gene	V gene	J gene	clone size	CDR3 protein	CDR3 DNA
-	TRBV11-2	TRBJ2-1	-	CASSLVAGSDEQFF	TGTGCCAGCAGCTTAGTGGCAGGGTCCGATGAGCAGTTCTTC
TRBD1	TRBV5-1	TRBJ1-4	-	CASSLARDSYTTNEKLFF	TGCGCCAGCAGCTTGGCCCGGGACAGTTACACAACTAATGAAAAACTGTTTTTT
-	TRBV6-6	TRBJ2-1	-	CASMQLNEQFF	TGTGCCAGCATGCAGTTGAATGAGCAGTTCTTC
TRBD2	TRBV10-2	TRBJ2-3	-	CASTLAGEADTQYF	TGCGCCAGCACCTTAGCGGGAGAAGCAGATACGCAGTATTTT
-	TRBV20-1	TRBJ2-3	-	CSARLPDTQYF	TGCAGTGCTAGACTCCCGGATACGCAGTATTTT
TRBD1	TRBV28	TRBJ2-7	-	CASSPTGTGVSYEQYF	TGTGCCAGCAGTCCCACCGGGACAGGGGTCTCCTACGAGCAGTACTTC
TRBD2	TRBV7-3	TRBJ2-1	-	CASSPPGLAGVQEQFF	TGTGCCAGCAGCCCCCCGGGACTAGCGGGAGTCCAGGAGCAGTTCTTC
-	TRBV2	TRBJ1-5	-	CASSATRNQPQHF	TGTGCCAGCAGCGCTACAAGAAATCAGCCCCAGCATTTT
TRBD1	TRBV18	TRBJ2-2	once	CASSPLQGPNTGELFF	TGTGCCAGCTCACCATTACAGGGGCCAAACACCGGGGAGCTGTTTTTT
-	TRBV28	TRBJ1-5	-	CASTLGTLPGAQHF	TGTGCCAGCACCCTCGGGACACTACCGGGGGCCCAGCATTTT
-	TRBV30	TRBJ1-6	once	CAWTTNRGYNSPLHF	TGTGCCTGGACCACCAACCGGGGGTATAATTCACCCCTCCACTTT
-	TRBV14	TRBJ2-3	-	CASSLQGPDTQYF	TGTGCCAGCAGCCTCCAGGGACCAGATACGCAGTATTTT
TRBD1	TRBV5-8	TRBJ2-7	few	CASSLQGAHEQYF	TGTGCCAGCAGCTTACAGGGGGCCCACGAGCAGTACTTC
-	TRBV10-1	TRBJ2-5	many	CASSDRASTTETQYF	TGCGCCAGCAGCGACCGGGCCTCCACGACAGAGACCCAGTACTTC
TRBD2	TRBV10-2	TRBJ2-1	few	CASRGLAGTYNEQFF	TGCGCCAGCAGGGGACTAGCGGGAACCTACAATGAGCAGTTCTTC
TRBD1	TRBV7-3	TRBJ1-1	-	CASSLAGQHTEAFF	TGTGCCAGCAGCTTAGCGGGACAGCACACTGAAGCTTTCTTT
TRBD1	TRBV28	TRBJ1-6	-	CASLQGARASPLHF	TGTGCCAGCCTGCAGGGGGCGAGGGCTTCACCCCTCCACTTT
-	TRBV28	TRBJ2-1	-	CASSLPRGDNNEQFF	TGTGCCAGCAGTTTACCTAGGGGAGATAACAATGAGCAGTTCTTC
-	TRBV6-1	TRBJ1-3	few	CASSEEAGSGNTIYF	TGTGCCAGCAGTGAAGAGGCGGGCTCTGGAAACACCATATATTTT
TRBD1	TRBV2	TRBJ1-2	-	CASSGGTGLEGYTF	TGTGCCAGCAGCGGGGGGACAGGGTTGGAGGGCTACACCTTC
TRBD1	TRBV29-1	TRBJ1-3	-	CSVPGGSGNTIYF	TGCAGCGTCCCAGGGGGCTCTGGAAACACCATATATTTT
-	TRBV7-2	TRBJ2-7	once	CASSLRWGNTYEQYF	TGTGCCAGCAGCTTGAGGTGGGGGAACACCTACGAGCAGTACTTC
TRBD2	TRBV30	TRBJ2-7	-	CAWSLAGGSSEQYF	TGTGCCTGGAGTCTGGCGGGAGGGTCTAGCGAGCAGTACTTC
-	TRBV30	TRBJ2-7	-	CAWSVGGTRYEQYF	TGTGCCTGGAGTGTAGGCGGGACCAGGTACGAGCAGTACTTC
-	TRBV27	TRBJ2-7	-	CASRWASASSYEQYF	TGTGCCAGCCGTTGGGCCAGCGCGAGCTCCTACGAGCAGTACTTC
-	TRBV2	TRBJ1-2	-	CASGLYGYTF	TGTGCCAGCGGGCTCTATGGCTACACCTTC
-	TRBV6-1	TRBJ2-7	-	CASSYREGSYEQYF	TGTGCCAGCAGCTACAGGGAGGGGTCCTACGAGCAGTACTTC
TRBD2	TRBV28	TRBJ2-7	once	CASSLAGGEQYF	TGTGCCAGCAGTCTAGCGGGAGGCGAGCAGTACTTC
-	TRBV6-1	TRBJ2-3	-	CASSVLENTDTQYF	TGTGCCAGCAGTGTCCTGGAGAACACAGATACGCAGTATTTT
-	TRBV9	TRBJ1-1	once	CASSVSDGGRTEAFF	TGTGCCAGCAGCGTATCGGATGGGGGGAGGACTGAAGCTTTCTTT
-	TRBV30	TRBJ1-1	-	CAWSSGRHVNTEAFF	TGTGCCTGGAGTTCTGGGAGACACGTGAACACTGAAGCTTTCTTT
TRBD1	TRBV7-8	TRBJ1-2	-	CASSTHRGYSYGYTF	TGTGCCAGCAGCACCCACAGGGGGTACAGCTATGGCTACACCTTC
TRBD1	TRBV5-1	TRBJ1-1	-	CASSLGGQSHTEAFF	TGCGCCAGCAGCTTGGGGGGACAGTCGCACACTGAAGCTTTCTTT
TRBD2	TRBV2	TRBJ2-5	-	CASSERASGEETQYF	TGTGCCAGCAGTGAAAGGGCTAGCGGTGAAGAGACCCAGTACTTC
-	TRBV5-1	TRBJ2-3	-	CASSISTDTQYF	TGCGCCAGCAGCATTAGCACAGATACGCAGTATTTT
TRBD1	TRBV7-2	TRBJ2-6	-	CASSLVEGAGSGANVLTF	TGTGCCAGCAGCTTAGTAGAGGGGGCGGGCTCTGGGGCCAACGTCCTGACTTTC
-	TRBV30	TRBJ2-7	-	CAWSANSYEQYF	TGTGCCTGGAGTGCAAACTCCTACGAGCAGTACTTC
TRBD2	TRBV5-8	TRBJ2-4	-	CASSFGLAGAKNIQYF	TGTGCCAGCAGCTTTGGGCTAGCGGGAGCCAAAAACATTCAGTACTTC
-	TRBV28	TRBJ2-7	-	CASSLPGAAAYEQYF	TGTGCCAGCAGCTTGCCGGGGGCAGCGGCCTACGAGCAGTACTTC
-	TRBV6-4	TRBJ2-2	-	CASSEQTGNTGELFF	TGTGCCAGCAGTGAACAGACTGGGAACACCGGGGAGCTGTTTTTT
-	TRBV10-3	TRBJ1-2	-	CAISESEGPGGYTF	TGTGCCATCAGTGAGTCGGAGGGACCCGGAGGCTACACCTTC
-	TRBV10-3	TRBJ2-1	-	CAISEGAYNEQFF	TGTGCCATCAGTGAGGGAGCATACAATGAGCAGTTCTTC
-	TRBV30	TRBJ1-3	-	CAWNGNSGNTIYF	TGTGCCTGGAACGGGAACTCTGGAAACACCATATATTTT
TRBD2	TRBV9	TRBJ2-2	-	CASSLSGRGTGELFF	TGTGCCAGCAGCCTTAGCGGGAGAGGGACCGGGGAGCTGTTTTTT
-	TRBV19	TRBJ2-6	-	CASSITGVLDGANVLTF	TGTGCCAGTAGTATAACCGGGGTACTGGATGGGGCCAACGTCCTGACTTTC
-	TRBV6-1	TRBJ1-1	-	CASSGRTQNTEAFF	TGTGCCAGCAGTGGCCGCACCCAGAACACTGAAGCTTTCTTT
-	TRBV11-2	TRBJ1-1	-	CASSLTRLVRAFF	TGTGCCAGCAGCTTAACCCGCTTAGTTAGGGCTTTCTTT
-	TRBV28	TRBJ1-1	few	CATLVRGNTEAFF	TGTGCCACCCTTGTTCGGGGGAACACTGAAGCTTTCTTT
-	TRBV6-1	TRBJ2-7	-	CASSPRVIGYEQYF	TGTGCCAGCAGTCCTCGGGTGATAGGGTACGAGCAGTACTTC
-	TRBV28	TRBJ2-2	-	CASSLQNTGELFF	TGTGCCAGCAGTTTGCAGAACACCGGGGAGCTGTTTTTT
-	TRBV7-2	TRBJ2-1	-	CASSLDQGGNEQFF	TGTGCCAGCAGCTTAGACCAGGGAGGCAATGAGCAGTTCTTC
-	TRBV6-1	TRBJ2-7	-	CASSTGPNGEQYF	TGTGCCAGCAGTACGGGGCCGAACGGGGAGCAGTACTTC
TRBD2	TRBV4-1	TRBJ2-1	-	CASSQVLLAGVEQFF	TGCGCCAGCAGCCAGGTTTTACTAGCGGGAGTTGAGCAGTTCTTC
-	TRBV5-1	TRBJ2-5	-	CASSLGTFEETQYF	TGCGCCAGCAGCTTGGGTACGTTCGAAGAGACCCAGTACTTC